Following are 5 T cell receptor beta chains from one sample sequenced in a study of blood T cell repertoires in COVID-19 (dated by TCRdb to about 2020). Libraries were built with the immunoSEQ multiplex PCR assay. TCRdb's version of the immuneACCESS table is confined to in-frame rearrangements and falls short of the full clone set. An unresolved V gene accounts for under half of the shortfall where checked; the remainder is of unknown origin. This sample lists tens of thousands of clones; roughly 76% were detected once. Under 5.5% of the sample comes from the top ten. The material sequenced was peripheral blood. These receptors were taken from an elderly man with COVID-19, enrolled during active disease.

The CDR3 loop reads CASSQGQGSYNEQFF. The DNA of the CDR3 is TGTGCCAGCTCACAGGGACAGGGGAGCTACAATGAGCAGTTCTTC. V usage is TRBV18 and J usage is TRBJ2-1; 10 nucleotides line up with TRBD1. Germline CDR1 reads KGHSH; CDR2 reads LQKENI. The CDR3 has 15 amino acids. V lost 4 bases, J lost 3 bases, and 3 bases stayed unmatched.

This chain uses TRBV5-1 with TRBJ2-3, with D maybe TRBD2 (6 bases). Germline V lookup: CDR1 SGHRS, CDR2 YFSETQ. The CDR3 totals 16 residues. The V and J ends lost 0 bases and 4 bases respectively, with 15 bases between them. As DNA, the CDR3 is TGCGCCAGCAGCTTGGCCGAGGCGGGGTCCGCAGATACGCAGTATTTT. Translating gives CASSLAEAGSADTQYF.

This sequence joins TRBV5-1 and TRBJ2-5; 13 nucleotides line up with TRBD2. Germline CDR1 reads SGHRS; CDR2 reads YFSETQ. The CDR3 runs 16 residues. Unmatched junction bases numbered 7, after V lost 3 bases and J lost 5 bases. CDR3 nucleotide sequence: TGCGCCAGCAGCTCAGGGACTAGCGGGGACCGGGAGACCCAGTACTTC. It codes for CASSSGTSGDRETQYF.

The chain couples TRBV3-1 (or the pseudogene TRBV3-2) to TRBJ2-3, with D perhaps TRBD1 (5 bases). The ends were cut back, 0 bases at V and 1 base at J, with 8 bases in the middle. The CDR3 has 15 amino acids. From germline, CDR1 is LGHDT and CDR2 YNNKEL (reference sequence). CDR3 DNA sequence: TGTGCCAGCAGCCAAGATGGGGCTCGCACAGATACGCAGTATTTT. This gives the protein CASSQDGARTDTQYF.

The sample holds a few counts of this clone. This sequence joins TRBV28 and TRBJ1-3, with 7 bases fitting TRBD1. J was trimmed by 4 bases and V by 6 bases; bases with no gene match: 12. Germline-derived CDR1 and CDR2 are MDHEN and SYDVKM. The CDR3 is 16 amino acids. The CDR3 bases are TGTGCCAGCAGCCCTGCCAGACAGGGAACAGGAAACACCATATATTTT. This gives the protein CASSPARQGTGNTIYF.